A single sample gave rise to the 18 T cell receptor beta chains below, sequenced in a study of T cell changes during pregnancy in multiple sclerosis. The protocol was immunoSEQ multiplex PCR, while the TCRdb copy is restricted to in-frame clones and leaves out a portion. The sample has some 110,000 clones, around 93% seen once. The specimen comprised peripheral blood, sampled after pregnancy. All receptors come from a female donor with multiple sclerosis, enrolled in a pregnancy study.

The rearrangement uses TRBV19 and TRBJ1-1; D is ambiguous. The CDR3 is 13 residues long. V gave up 9 bases and J gave up 1 base, with 12 bases separating them. From germline, CDR1 is LNHDA and CDR2 SQIVND (reference sequence). CDR3 in amino acids: CASTGHWNTEAFF. For the CDR3, the DNA is TGTGCCAGCACGGGTCACTGGAACACTGAAGCTTTCTTT. Based on the CDR3 plus reference TRBV19 and TRBJ1-1, the full variable domain is DGGITQSPKYLFRKEGQNVTLSCEQNLNHDAMYWYRQDPGQGLRLIYYSQIVNDFQKGDIAEGYSVSREKKESFPLTVTSAQKNPTAFYLCASTGHWNTEAFFGQGTRLTVV.

The V and J genes are TRBV14 and TRBJ2-1; 11 bases match TRBD2. The CDR3 consists of 15 residues. Germline V gene lookup returns CDR1 SGHDN and CDR2 FVKESK. Trimming at V came to 6 bases and at J to 5 bases, leaving 6 bases not matched to a gene. The CDR3 nucleotides are TGTGCCAGCAGGAGGCAACTAGCGGGAGACAATGAGCAGTTCTTC. This sequence encodes CASRRQLAGDNEQFF.

The genes are TRBV2 and TRBJ1-4; tentatively, D is TRBD1 (5 bases). The length of the CDR3 is 16 residues. V lost 5 bases, J lost 0 bases, and 13 bases lay in between. Germline loops: CDR1 SNHLY, CDR2 FYNNEI. CDR3 nucleotide sequence: TGTGCCAGCAGTCCTGACAGAGTTGCAACTAATGAAAAACTGTTTTTT. Amino acids: CASSPDRVATNEKLFF.

The gene calls are TRBV9 and TRBJ1-6; no clear D gene. CDR1 SGDLS and CDR2 YYNGEE come from the germline V gene. The CDR3 is 14 amino acids. V lost 5 bases and J lost 9, with 15 bases in between. This CDR3 reads CASSTTVESSPLHF. Written as DNA, the CDR3 is TGTGCCAGCAGTACGACCGTGGAGAGTTCACCCCTCCACTTT.

Here the CDR3 reads CASSLRERGQGYGYTF. CDR3 bases: TGTGCCAGCAGCTTGAGGGAAAGAGGGCAGGGGTATGGCTACACCTTC. This chain connects TRBV5-6 to TRBJ1-2; possibly TRBD1 for D (6 bases). Trimming took off 1 base at V and 5 bases at J, with 18 bases between the two ends. CDR3 size: 16 residues. Germline V gene sequence: CDR1 SGHDT, CDR2 YYEEEE. Full variable domain (rest looked up from reference TRBV5-6 and TRBJ1-2): DAGVTQSPTHLIKTRGQQVTLRCSPKSGHDTVSWYQQALGQGPQFIFQYYEEEERQRGNFPDRFSGHQFPNYSSELNVNALLLGDSALYLCASSLRERGQGYGYTFGSGTRLTVV.

J is TRBJ2-1 and V is TRBV4-2; 7 positions agree with TRBD1. Germline V lookup: CDR1 LGHNA, CDR2 YNFKEQ. The CDR3 runs 16 residues. V was clipped by 5 bases and J by 8 bases; unmatched bases: 15. CDR3 in amino acids: CASSKRNRGLIHEQFF. CDR3 DNA: TGTGCCAGCAGCAAACGTAACAGGGGATTAATCCATGAGCAGTTCTTC.

The chain joins TRBV14 to TRBJ2-3; TRBD1 matches at 7 bases. Germline trimming cut 4 bases from V and 4 bases from J; bases unmatched to any gene: 5. CDR3 length: 14 residues. Germline V gene data show CDR1 as SGHDN and CDR2 as FVKESK. CDR3 bases: TGTGCCAGCAGCCCTACAGGGGTCCCAGATACGCAGTATTTT. It specifies CASSPTGVPDTQYF. The variable domain in full, completed from reference TRBV14 and TRBJ2-3, reads EAGVTQFPSHSVIEKGQTVTLRCDPISGHDNLYWYRRVMGKEIKFLLHFVKESKQDESGMPNNRFLAERTGGTYSTLKVQPAELEDSGVYFCASSPTGVPDTQYFGPGTRLTVL.

This chain uses TRBV10-3 with TRBJ1-1; D gene unclear. This CDR3 is 16 amino acids long. Trimming cost V 6 bases and J 4 bases, with 21 bases left between them. Germline lookup yields CDR1 ENHRY and CDR2 SYGVKD. CDR3: CAISDSANTEGTEAFF. The CDR3 bases are TGTGCCATCAGCGACTCGGCGAACACGGAGGGCACTGAAGCTTTCTTT.

The chain combines TRBV27 with TRBJ2-5; TRBD1 agrees at 7 bases. The CDR3 extends over 18 amino acids. V lost 3 bases and J lost 1; bases outside the gene matches: 14. From germline, CDR1 is MNHEY and CDR2 SMNVEV (reference sequence). Here the CDR3 reads CASSFSIGDSTIQETQYF. CDR3 nucleotide sequence: TGTGCCAGCAGTTTTAGTATCGGGGACAGTACAATCCAAGAGACCCAGTACTTC.

The genes are TRBV7-9 and TRBJ1-2, with TRBD1 matching 7 bases. This CDR3 contains 17 residues. Germline CDR1 and CDR2: SEHNR and FQNEAQ (reference sequence). The J segment lost 4 bases and the V segment lost 5 bases, leaving 16 bases of the junction unmatched. DNA for the CDR3: TGTGCCAGCAGCGTCCGGGACAGAATATTGAGCCCCTATGGCTACACCTTC. Its protein product is CASSVRDRILSPYGYTF.

V usage is TRBV9 and J usage is TRBJ1-1; the D is unclear. This CDR3 has 13 amino acids. Trimming took off 4 bases at V and 0 bases at J, with 7 bases between the two ends. The germline CDR1 and CDR2 sequences are SGDLS and YYNGEE. Here the CDR3 reads CASSTTVNTEAFF. CDR3 sequence (DNA): TGTGCCAGCAGCACCACGGTGAACACTGAAGCTTTCTTT.

CDR3 DNA sequence: TGCGCCAGCAGCCAAGGCCTAGCGGGGGCGATCAAGTCCTACGAGCAGTACTTC. Its protein is CASSQGLAGAIKSYEQYF. This chain joins TRBV4-1 and TRBJ2-7, with 10 bases aligning to TRBD2. Germline V lookup: CDR1 MGHRA, CDR2 YSYEKL. This CDR3 comprises 18 residues. Germline trimming cut 1 base from V and 1 base from J; bases unmatched to any gene: 10.

This clone has a handful of counts. This chain links TRBV19 with TRBJ1-1, with a tentative D call TRBD1 (5 bases). V shed 7 bases and J shed 0 bases, with 21 bases lying between them. CDR3 length: 17 amino acids. Germline assignment: CDR1 LNHDA and CDR2 SQIVND (reference sequence). The CDR3 sequence is CASTDVHRGVMNTEAFF. The CDR3 DNA reads as TGTGCCAGTACCGATGTCCATCGGGGGGTGATGAACACTGAAGCTTTCTTT.

This clone was counted a single time. This chain connects TRBV5-1 to TRBJ2-7; D unresolved. The germline gives CDR1 SGHRS, CDR2 YFSETQ. This CDR3 contains 11 residues. V lost 6 bases and J lost 2, with 6 bases in between. The CDR3: CASMSAYEQYF. CDR3 in DNA: TGCGCCAGCATGAGCGCCTACGAGCAGTACTTC.

About this clone itself: The sample has other DNA sequences that encode this CDR3 too. The chain uses TRBV9 and TRBJ2-7, with no clear D. CDR3 size: 14 residues. The germline CDR1 and CDR2 sequences are SGDLS and YYNGEE. The V gene lost 0 bases and the J gene lost 0 bases, with 7 bases spanning the gap. The CDR3 bases are TGTGCCAGCAGCGTAGGTGCAGACTCCTACGAGCAGTACTTC. This sequence encodes CASSVGADSYEQYF.

A single count supports this clone. This chain connects TRBV5-1 to TRBJ2-5, with 8 positions matching TRBD2. Trimming cost V 4 bases and J 4 bases; bases outside gene matches: 6. This CDR3 has 14 residues. Germline values: CDR1 SGHRS, CDR2 YFSETQ. CDR3 loop: CASSQGLGAETQYF. The CDR3 nucleotides are TGCGCCAGCAGCCAGGGACTAGGGGCAGAGACCCAGTACTTC.

This chain joins TRBV30 and TRBJ1-1; D unresolved. Between the trimmed V and J ends, which lost 3 bases and 3 bases, there was a span of 8 bases. Germline loops: CDR1 GTSNPN, CDR2 SVGIG (reference sequence). The CDR3 spans 12 residues. The CDR3 loop is CAWRRGDTEAFF. Here the CDR3 DNA reads TGTGCCTGGAGACGGGGAGACACTGAAGCTTTCTTT.

The CDR3 spells CASSQGVGGTASGEQFF. CDR3 in DNA: TGCGCCAGCAGCCAAGGGGTAGGCGGGACCGCATCGGGGGAGCAGTTCTTC. The chain has TRBV4-1 and TRBJ2-1; D may be TRBD2 (6 bases). The germline gives CDR1 MGHRA, CDR2 YSYEKL. Between the trimmed V and J ends, which lost 1 base and 10 bases, there was a span of 23 bases. The CDR3 consists of 17 residues.